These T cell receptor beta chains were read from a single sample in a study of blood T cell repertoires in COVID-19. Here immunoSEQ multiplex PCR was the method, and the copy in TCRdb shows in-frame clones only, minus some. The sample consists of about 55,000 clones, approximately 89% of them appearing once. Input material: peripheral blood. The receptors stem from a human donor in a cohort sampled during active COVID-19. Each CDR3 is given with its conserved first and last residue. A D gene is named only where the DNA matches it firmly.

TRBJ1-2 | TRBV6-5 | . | CASSFTTGNNYGYTF
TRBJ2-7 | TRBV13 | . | CASSLGTGGEQYF
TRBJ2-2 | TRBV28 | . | CASSPGTGELFF
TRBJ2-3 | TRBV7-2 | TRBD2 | CASSLAAGGTDTQYF
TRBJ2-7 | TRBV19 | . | CASSIASRDYEQYF
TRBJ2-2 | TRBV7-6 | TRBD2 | CASSSLGTSGGRDTGELFF
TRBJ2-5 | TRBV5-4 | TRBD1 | CASRNLQGLGETQYF
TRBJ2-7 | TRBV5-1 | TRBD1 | CASSLWTGSYEQYF
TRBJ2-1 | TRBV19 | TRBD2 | CASSPRGSGGIDEQFF
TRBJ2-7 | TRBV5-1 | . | CASSGRVRTYEQYF
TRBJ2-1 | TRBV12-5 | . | CASGIDEQFF
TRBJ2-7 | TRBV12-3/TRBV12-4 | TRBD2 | CASSGLAGYEQYF
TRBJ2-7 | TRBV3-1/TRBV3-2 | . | CASSQDNYEQYF
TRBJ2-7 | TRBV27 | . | CASSAQENPYEQYF
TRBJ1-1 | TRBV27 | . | CASSYGQPNTEAFF
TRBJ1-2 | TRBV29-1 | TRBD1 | CSVTDRGHYGYTF
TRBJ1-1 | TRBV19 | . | CASKTTENTEAFF
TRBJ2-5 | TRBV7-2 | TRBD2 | CASSFRAGGDGTQYF
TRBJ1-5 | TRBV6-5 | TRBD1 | CASRRTTGVYQPQHF
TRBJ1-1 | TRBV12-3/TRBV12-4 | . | CASSWEGGTEAFF
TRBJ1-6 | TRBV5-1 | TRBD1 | CASSPDRAYSPLHF
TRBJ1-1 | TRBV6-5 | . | CASSYSTVSNTEAFF
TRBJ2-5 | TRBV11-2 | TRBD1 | CATSTGNARETQYF
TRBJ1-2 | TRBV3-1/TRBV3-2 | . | CASSQAVEYGYTF
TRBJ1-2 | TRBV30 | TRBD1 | CAWRPPGQGAVGYTF
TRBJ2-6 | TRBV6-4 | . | CASSDSGGSGANVLTF
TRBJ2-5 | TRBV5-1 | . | CASSSQGQETQYF
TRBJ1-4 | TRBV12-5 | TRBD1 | CASGFGRGLNEKLFF
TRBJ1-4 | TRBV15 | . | CATSRDSGAANEKLFF
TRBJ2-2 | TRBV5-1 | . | CASSDMQTGELFF
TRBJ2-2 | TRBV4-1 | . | CASSQGRGLGAGELFF
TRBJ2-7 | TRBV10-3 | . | CAISESEESNEQYF
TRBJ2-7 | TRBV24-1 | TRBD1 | CATSVAGTGGWEQYF
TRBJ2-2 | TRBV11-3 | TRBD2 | CASCGTSGTGELFF
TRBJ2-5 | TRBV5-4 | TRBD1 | CASSLDREETQYF
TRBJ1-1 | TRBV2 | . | CASSLRNTEAFF
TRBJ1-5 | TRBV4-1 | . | CASSQDFTAYSNQPQHF
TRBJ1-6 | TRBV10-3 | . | CAISETGGASPLHF
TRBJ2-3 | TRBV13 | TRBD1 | CASSPTGGTQYF
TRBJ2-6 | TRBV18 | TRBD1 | CASSMRPGQGVFSSGANVLTF
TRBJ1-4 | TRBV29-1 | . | CSVVLAGREKLFF
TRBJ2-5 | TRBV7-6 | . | CASSLGEKETQYF